Detailed here is one T cell receptor (beta chain). Its target is unknown. The sample belongs to a study of cytomegalovirus exposure and HLA in healthy donors. Notes on the study in general: Within an earlier analysis, most TCR beta V segments proved productive either about 87% or about 30% of the time. Follow-up analysis later connected one missense variant in DCLRE1C with trimming of TCR beta V- and J-genes. Accounts indicate the classifier identified cytomegalovirus status with strong specificity and sensitivity. Later analysis revealed greater clonal expansion in HLA-associated TCR beta chains than in equally common others.

Germline lookup yields CDR1 SGHKS and CDR2 YYEKEE (reference sequence). The CDR3 runs 12 residues. The junction had 10 bases not matched to a gene; V was cut back by 3 bases and J by 16 bases. PCR used 60 Vbeta primers and 13 Jbeta primers. Some clones are missing from TCRdb's copy, which holds only in-frame ones; the method was immunoSEQ multiplex PCR. The table records 150,000 to 200,000 clones, about four fifths of them present only once. Input material: PBMCs. This rearrangement joins TRBV5-5 to TRBJ2-4, with 7 bases fitting TRBD1. The sequence was obtained from a man between 18 and 35 years old in good health and CMV-seronegative. The CDR3 coding sequence is TGTGCCAGCAGCTCTTTCGGGACAGACGATTACTTC. This translates into CASSSFGTDDYF.